These 21 T cell receptor beta chains originate from one sample sequenced in a study of T cell responses to AZD1222 COVID-19 vaccine (dated by TCRdb to the early 2020s). The library relied on the immunoSEQ multiplex PCR assay. TCRdb stores this immuneACCESS table with in-frame sequences only. Part of the clones is absent; in the studies checked, under half of the shortfall reflects unresolved V genes, and no reason is known for the rest. The sample table records 120,000 to 150,000 clones; roughly nine tenths of these occur just once. The top ten clonotypes cover approximately 3.7% of the sample. Read against the paper, the sample's time point label means: about 28 days (+/-7) after the second vaccine dose. Sequences were derived from peripheral blood, sampled 28 days after the second AZD1222 dose. Receptor source: an adult who received the AZD1222 COVID-19 vaccine.

The rearrangement joins TRBV5-1 to TRBJ2-7, with D tentatively TRBD1 (6 bases). V lost 4 bases and J lost 2, with 10 bases in between. Germline CDR1 is SGHRS and CDR2 is YFSETQ. This CDR3 is 13 amino acids long. The CDR3 protein is CASSVTGTYEQYF. CDR3 DNA sequence: TGCGCCAGCAGCGTGACAGGTACCTACGAGCAGTACTTC.

Note on this clone: A junction end diverges from the germline sequence, so it may reflect a read error. The chain has TRBV18 and TRBJ2-2; TRBD2 matches at 9 bases. The germline gives CDR1 KGHSH, CDR2 LQKENI. This CDR3 contains 17 residues. The CDR3 nucleotides read TGTGCCAGCTCACCCATAGCGGGGGCCAGGAACTCCGGGGAGCTGTTTTTT. Translating it yields CASSPIAGARNSGELFF.

Concerning this clone itself: This same CDR3 is encoded by further DNA sequences in the sample. The V call is TRBV7-2, the J call TRBJ1-5, with D tentatively TRBD1 (6 bases). The germline V gene encodes CDR1 SGHTA and CDR2 FQGNSA. V dropped 3 bases and J dropped 5 bases, with 8 bases sitting between them. The CDR3 sequence is 13 residues long. The CDR3 sequence: CASSFNRDQPQHF. The CDR3 DNA is TGTGCCAGCAGCTTTAACAGGGATCAGCCCCAGCATTTT.

The chain recombines TRBV4-2 with TRBJ1-4; D gene uncertain. CDR1 is LGHNA, CDR2 YNFKEQ, per germline. V lost 4 bases to trimming and J lost 2 bases, with 14 bases between them. This CDR3 has 16 amino acids. CDR3 nucleotides: TGTGCCAGCAGCCGCGAAGGGATGGCGACTAATGAAAAACTGTTTTTT. Its protein is CASSREGMATNEKLFF.

The genes are TRBV5-1 and TRBJ2-2, with D perhaps matching TRBD2 (6 bases). Looked up from germline, CDR1 is SGHRS and CDR2 is YFSETQ. The CDR3 totals 16 residues. Trimming shortened V by 0 bases and J by 4 bases, and 13 bases separated the two germline ends. Written as DNA, the CDR3 is TGCGCCAGCAGCTTGGCCGTCGGGAGTGGCACCGGGGAGCTGTTTTTT. It specifies CASSLAVGSGTGELFF.

The V and J genes are TRBV25-1 and TRBJ2-7; perhaps TRBD1 as D (5 bases). CDR1 is MGHDK, CDR2 SYGVNS, per germline. Trimming shortened V by 4 bases and J by 3 bases, and 10 bases separated the two germline ends. The CDR3 contains 13 residues. The CDR3 DNA reads as TGTGCCAGCAGTGGAGTAGGGGTCTACGAGCAGTACTTC. Its protein product is CASSGVGVYEQYF.

V and J are TRBV7-3 and TRBJ2-6, with TRBD2 identical over 10 bases. Trimming cost V 4 bases and J 0 bases; bases outside gene matches: 3. The V gene's germline CDR1 is SGHTA and CDR2 FQGTGA. The CDR3 runs to 17 residues. The CDR3 nucleotides read TGTGCCAGCAGCTGGAGCGGGGGGGCCTCTGGGGCCAACGTCCTGACTTTC. Residues: CASSWSGGASGANVLTF.

This clone was observed once. The gene calls are TRBV3-1 (or the pseudogene TRBV3-2) and TRBJ1-2, with D hard to call. With 2 bases removed from V and 0 bases from J, the gap between germline ends came to 19 bases. Per germline, CDR1 LGHDT and CDR2 YNNKEL (reference sequence). The length of the CDR3 is 18 residues. The CDR3: CASSQSQGRGQANYGYTF. The CDR3 coding sequence is TGTGCCAGCAGCCAAAGTCAAGGAAGAGGCCAAGCTAACTATGGCTACACCTTC.

This chain links TRBV5-1 with TRBJ2-7; D unclear. CDR3 length: 15 residues. Germline V gene lookup returns CDR1 SGHRS and CDR2 YFSETQ. V was trimmed by 1 base and J by 3 bases, leaving 14 bases between them. The CDR3 DNA reads TGCGCCAGCAGCTTGACCTACCAGGTACACTACGAGCAGTACTTC. It specifies CASSLTYQVHYEQYF.

This chain connects TRBV6-2 or TRBV6-3 to TRBJ1-1, with D unclear. The CDR3 totals 14 residues. From germline, CDR1 is MNHEY and CDR2 SVGEGT. Between the trimmed V and J ends, which lost 3 bases and 0 bases, there was a span of 8 bases. The DNA of the CDR3 is TGTGCCAGCAGTTATGGACGGATGAACACTGAAGCTTTCTTT. It encodes CASSYGRMNTEAFF.

J is TRBJ2-7 and V is TRBV15; 7 bases fit TRBD1. V gave up 1 base and J gave up 6 bases; unmatched junction bases: 0. CDR3 length equals 12 residues. CDR1 is LNHNV, CDR2 YYDKDF, per germline (reference sequence). The CDR3 region is CATSRGQGEQYF. CDR3 in DNA: TGTGCCACCAGCAGAGGACAGGGCGAGCAGTACTTC. Drawing the rest from reference TRBV15 and TRBJ2-7, the complete variable domain is DAMVIQNPRYQVTQFGKPVTLSCSQTLNHNVMYWYQQKSSQAPKLLFHYYDKDFNNEADTPDNFQSRRPNTSFCFLDIRSPGLGDTAMYLCATSRGQGEQYFGPGTRLTVT.

The chain is built from TRBV6-4 and TRBJ2-1, with TRBD1 matching 7 bases. The germline CDR1 and CDR2 sequences are MRHNA and SNTAGT. V lost 3 bases and J lost 8; bases outside the gene matches: 7. CDR3 size: 14 residues. The CDR3 loop reads CASSERNRGDEQFF. Written as DNA, the CDR3 is TGTGCCAGCAGTGAGAGGAACAGGGGAGATGAGCAGTTCTTC.

The genes are TRBV2 and TRBJ2-2; TRBD1 is a possible D gene (5 bases). The V end was cut by 6 bases, the J end by 3 bases, with 8 bases between. Per the germline V gene, CDR1 is SNHLY and CDR2 is FYNNEI. The CDR3 length is 13 residues. DNA for the CDR3: TGTGCCAGCAGCAGGGATCACACCGGGGAGCTGTTTTTT. As protein: CASSRDHTGELFF. Variable domain in full (rest from reference TRBV2 and TRBJ2-2): EPEVTQTPSHQVTQMGQEVILRCVPISNHLYFYWYRQILGQKVEFLVSFYNNEISEKSEIFDDQFSVERPDGSNFTLKIRSTKLEDSAMYFCASSRDHTGELFFGEGSRLTVL.

This clone was seen just once. The V gene is TRBV6-6, the J gene TRBJ2-7, with D uncertain. The V end lost 7 bases, the J end lost 0 bases, and 13 bases lay between the germline ends. The CDR3 contains 14 residues. CDR1 and CDR2 from the germline V gene are MNHNY and SVGAGI (reference sequence). The DNA of the CDR3 is TGTGCCAGCACCCCCTCGGGCCTCTCCTACGAGCAGTACTTC. Its translation is CASTPSGLSYEQYF.

V and J are TRBV28 and TRBJ1-5; the D is unclear. V was cut by 1 base and J by 0 bases, with 7 bases left in between. The V gene's germline CDR1 is MDHEN and CDR2 SYDVKM. This CDR3 is 15 amino acids long. The CDR3 sequence is CASSLSVYSNQPQHF. The CDR3 nucleotides are TGTGCCAGCAGTTTATCAGTTTATAGCAATCAGCCCCAGCATTTT.

The chain is built from TRBV6-9 and TRBJ2-2, with D unclear. V was shortened by 2 bases and J by 6 bases, with 16 bases between the two germline ends. In germline, CDR1 is MNHGY, CDR2 SVAAGI. The CDR3 is 16 amino acids. In nucleotides, the CDR3 is TGTGCCAGCAGTTATCTGCAAACCCCGGGCGCCGGGGAGCTGTTTTTT. Protein sequence: CASSYLQTPGAGELFF.

This chain joins TRBV6-6 and TRBJ2-7, with TRBD1 matching over 9 bases. CDR1 MNHNY and CDR2 SVGAGI come from the germline V gene (reference sequence). CDR3 length: 13 residues. The ends lost 7 bases at V and 6 bases at J; junction bases unmatched: 7. Written as DNA, the CDR3 is TGTGCCAGCAAACAGGGGGCTGTCCTCGAGCAGTACTTC. Translated: CASKQGAVLEQYF.

The rearrangement uses TRBV2 and TRBJ1-2, with TRBD1 matching 11 bases. Germline CDR1 SNHLY, CDR2 FYNNEI. This CDR3 comprises 15 residues. The ends lost 5 bases at V and 6 bases at J; junction bases unmatched: 8. The CDR3 protein is CASSTLRTGGDGYTF. The CDR3 DNA reads TGTGCCAGCAGTACCCTCCGGACAGGGGGCGATGGCTACACCTTC.

The chain uses TRBV18 and TRBJ2-7; 9 bases agree with TRBD1. The CDR3 is 17 residues long. CDR1 and CDR2 (germline): KGHSH, LQKENI. The ends lost 5 bases at V and 4 bases at J; junction bases unmatched: 15. In DNA, the CDR3 is TGTGCCAGCTCAGGGCTATACGGACAGGGGACGCCTTACGAGCAGTACTTC. As protein: CASSGLYGQGTPYEQYF.

J is TRBJ1-2 and V is TRBV27; no firm D call. Looked up from germline, CDR1 is MNHEY and CDR2 is SMNVEV (reference sequence). The CDR3 has 13 amino acids. Trimming shortened V by 7 bases and J by 3 bases, and 12 bases separated the two germline ends. The CDR3 protein is CASNSHQHYGYTF. For the CDR3, the DNA is TGTGCCAGCAATTCCCATCAGCACTATGGCTACACCTTC.

The V call is TRBV10-3, the J call TRBJ1-5; D call uncertain. CDR3 length: 15 amino acids. V was cut by 7 bases and J by 0 bases, with 13 bases left in between. Germline V gives CDR1 ENHRY, CDR2 SYGVKD. This CDR3 reads CAIKGSLYSNQPQHF. DNA of the CDR3: TGTGCCATCAAAGGCAGCCTCTATAGCAATCAGCCCCAGCATTTT.